Listed below are T cell receptor beta chains from one sample, sequenced in a study of blood T cell repertoires in COVID-19. The method was immunoSEQ multiplex PCR; TCRdb's version includes in-frame clones alone and lacks a portion of them. The table includes some 140,000 clones, about 90% detected once. Sequenced: peripheral blood. These receptors all stem from a man between 45 and 60 years old with acute or convalescent COVID-19. Both conserved end residues are trimmed from each CDR3. The D gene is left open where the match is weak.

V: TRBV28
length: 12
J: TRBJ2-5
D: -
CDR3: ASTPWSEVETQY

V: TRBV7-8
length: 13
J: TRBJ2-5
D: TRBD2
CDR3: ASSFPAGGYETQY

V: TRBV13
length: 13
J: TRBJ2-1
D: -
CDR3: ASSINRVAKNEQF

V: TRBV27
length: 14
J: TRBJ1-2
D: TRBD1
CDR3: ASRARPQGAIYGYT

V: TRBV28
length: 14
J: TRBJ1-5
D: TRBD1
CDR3: ASSPLTGGYNQPQH

V: TRBV12-3/TRBV12-4
length: 11
J: TRBJ2-2
D: TRBD2
CDR3: ASSKTSVGELF

V: TRBV2
length: 12
J: TRBJ1-6
D: -
CDR3: ASTGEPYNSPLH

V: TRBV15
length: 13
J: TRBJ1-4
D: -
CDR3: ATSRDLQGNEKLF

V: TRBV18
length: 11
J: TRBJ1-2
D: TRBD1
CDR3: ASSPTGLNGYT

V: TRBV2
length: 9
J: TRBJ1-2
D: -
CDR3: ASPGDYGYT

V: TRBV7-9
length: 12
J: TRBJ2-1
D: TRBD1
CDR3: ASSCKGTGCEQF

V: TRBV27
length: 13
J: TRBJ1-5
D: -
CDR3: ASSPGRGFNQPQH

V: TRBV5-1
length: 15
J: TRBJ2-2
D: TRBD2
CDR3: ASSLSGGAGGTGELF